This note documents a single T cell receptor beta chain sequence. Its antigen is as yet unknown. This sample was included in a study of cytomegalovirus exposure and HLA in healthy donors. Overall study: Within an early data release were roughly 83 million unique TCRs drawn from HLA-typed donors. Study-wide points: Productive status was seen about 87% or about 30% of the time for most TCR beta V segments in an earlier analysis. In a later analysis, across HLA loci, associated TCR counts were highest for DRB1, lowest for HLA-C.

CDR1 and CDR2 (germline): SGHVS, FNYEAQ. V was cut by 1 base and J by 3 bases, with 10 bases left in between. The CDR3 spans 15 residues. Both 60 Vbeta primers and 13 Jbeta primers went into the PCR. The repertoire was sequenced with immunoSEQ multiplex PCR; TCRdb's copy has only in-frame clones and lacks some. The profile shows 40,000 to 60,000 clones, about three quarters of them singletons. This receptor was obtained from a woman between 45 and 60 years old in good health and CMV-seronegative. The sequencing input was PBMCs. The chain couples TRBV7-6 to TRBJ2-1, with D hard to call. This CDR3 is CASSLEPSRYNEQFF. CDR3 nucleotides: TGTGCCAGCAGCTTAGAGCCTTCACGCTACAATGAGCAGTTCTTC.